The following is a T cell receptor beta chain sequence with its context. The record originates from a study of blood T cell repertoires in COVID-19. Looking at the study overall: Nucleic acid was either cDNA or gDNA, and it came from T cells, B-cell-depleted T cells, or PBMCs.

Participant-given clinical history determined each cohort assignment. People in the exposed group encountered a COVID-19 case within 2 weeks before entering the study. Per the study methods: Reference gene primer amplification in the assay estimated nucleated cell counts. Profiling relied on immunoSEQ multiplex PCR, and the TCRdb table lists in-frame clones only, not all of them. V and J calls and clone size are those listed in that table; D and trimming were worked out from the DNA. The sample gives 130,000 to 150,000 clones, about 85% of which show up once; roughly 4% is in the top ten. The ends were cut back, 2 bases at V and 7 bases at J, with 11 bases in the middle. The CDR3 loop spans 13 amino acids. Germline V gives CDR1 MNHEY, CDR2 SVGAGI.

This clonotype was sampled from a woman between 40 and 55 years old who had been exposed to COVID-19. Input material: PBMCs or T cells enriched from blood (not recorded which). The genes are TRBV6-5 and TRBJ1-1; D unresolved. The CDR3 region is CASSYRSSNEAFF. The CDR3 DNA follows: TGTGCCAGCAGTTACCGGTCATCCAATGAAGCTTTCTTT.